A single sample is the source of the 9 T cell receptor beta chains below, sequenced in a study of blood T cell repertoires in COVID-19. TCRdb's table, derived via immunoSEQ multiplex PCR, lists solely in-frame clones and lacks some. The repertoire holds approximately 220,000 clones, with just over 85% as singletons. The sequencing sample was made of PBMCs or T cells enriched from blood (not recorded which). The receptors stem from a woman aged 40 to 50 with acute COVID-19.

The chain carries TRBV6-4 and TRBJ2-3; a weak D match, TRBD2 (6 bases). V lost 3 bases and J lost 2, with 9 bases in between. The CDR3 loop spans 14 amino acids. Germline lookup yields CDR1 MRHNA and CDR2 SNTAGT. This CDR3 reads CASSEGGHTDTQYF. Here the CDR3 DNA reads TGTGCCAGCAGTGAAGGAGGGCACACAGATACGCAGTATTTT.

The CDR3: CASSAGTGNEQFF. The CDR3 DNA follows: TGTGCCAGCAGCGCCGGGACAGGCAATGAGCAGTTCTTC. The V and J genes are TRBV9 and TRBJ2-1; TRBD1 agrees at 8 bases. J lost 6 bases, V lost 3 bases, and 2 bases had no gene match. Germline loops: CDR1 SGDLS, CDR2 YYNGEE. CDR3 size: 13 residues.

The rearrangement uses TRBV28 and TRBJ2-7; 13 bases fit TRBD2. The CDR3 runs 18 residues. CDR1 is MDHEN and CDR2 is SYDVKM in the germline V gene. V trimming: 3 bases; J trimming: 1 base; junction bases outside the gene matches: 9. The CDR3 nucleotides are TGTGCCAGCAGTTTTACAGGGCGGGGACTAGCGGGGTCCTACGAGCAGTACTTC. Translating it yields CASSFTGRGLAGSYEQYF.

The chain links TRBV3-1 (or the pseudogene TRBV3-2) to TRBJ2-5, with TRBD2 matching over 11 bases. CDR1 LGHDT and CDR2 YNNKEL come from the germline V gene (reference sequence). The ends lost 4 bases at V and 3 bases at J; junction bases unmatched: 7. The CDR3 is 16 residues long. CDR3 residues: CASSPLAGVVEETQYF. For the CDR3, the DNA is TGTGCCAGCAGCCCACTAGCGGGAGTCGTGGAAGAGACCCAGTACTTC.

The CDR3 nucleotides read TGTGCCAGCAGCACCGACAGGGGGCGGAGCGGGGAGCTGTTTTTT. This gives the protein CASSTDRGRSGELFF. The chain links TRBV11-2 to TRBJ2-2; 10 nucleotides match TRBD1. Germline loops: CDR1 SGHAT, CDR2 FQNNGV. CDR3 size: 15 residues. The junction had 7 bases not matched to a gene; V was cut back by 5 bases and J by 7 bases.

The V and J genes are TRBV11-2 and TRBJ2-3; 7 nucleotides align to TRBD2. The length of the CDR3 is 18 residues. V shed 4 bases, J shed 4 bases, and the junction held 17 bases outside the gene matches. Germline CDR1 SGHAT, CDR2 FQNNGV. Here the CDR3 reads CASSSGLGGSSVADTQYF. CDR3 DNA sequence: TGTGCCAGCAGCTCGGGGTTAGGCGGGAGTAGCGTTGCAGATACGCAGTATTTT.

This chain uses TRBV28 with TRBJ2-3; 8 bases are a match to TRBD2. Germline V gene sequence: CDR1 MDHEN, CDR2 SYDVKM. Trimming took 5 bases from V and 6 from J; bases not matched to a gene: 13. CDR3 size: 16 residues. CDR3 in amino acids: CASSTRREGPGDTQYF. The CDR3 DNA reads TGTGCCAGCAGTACGCGACGGGAGGGCCCAGGGGATACGCAGTATTTT.

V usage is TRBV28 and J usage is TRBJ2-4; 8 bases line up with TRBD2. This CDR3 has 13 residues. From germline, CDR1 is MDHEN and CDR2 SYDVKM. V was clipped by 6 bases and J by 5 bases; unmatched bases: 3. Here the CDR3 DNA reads TGTGCCAGCAGCCGGGAGGGTGAAAACATTCAGTACTTC. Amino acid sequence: CASSREGENIQYF.

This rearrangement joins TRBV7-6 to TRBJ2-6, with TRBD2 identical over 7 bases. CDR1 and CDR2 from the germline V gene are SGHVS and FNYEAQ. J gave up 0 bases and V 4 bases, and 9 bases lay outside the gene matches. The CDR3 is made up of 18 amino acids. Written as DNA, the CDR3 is TGTGCCAGCAGCTCCCGGGACTACCTTCTCTCTGGGGCCAACGTCCTGACTTTC. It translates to CASSSRDYLLSGANVLTF.